These 25 T cell receptor beta chains share one sample of origin, sequenced in a study of blood T cell repertoires in COVID-19. TCRdb's copy holds only in-frame clones and misses some; the assay was immunoSEQ multiplex PCR. The sample has some 110,000 clones; around 80% are singletons. The sequencing input was peripheral blood. The receptors originated from a man aged 50 to 60 with acute or convalescent COVID-19.

This clone is a singleton in its sample. The V and J genes are TRBV24-1 and TRBJ1-1; 9 nucleotides align to TRBD1. CDR1 is KGHDR and CDR2 is SFDVKD in the germline V gene. The CDR3 length is 14 residues. Germline trimming cut 6 bases from V and 1 base from J; bases unmatched to any gene: 2. In DNA form, the CDR3 reads TGTGCCACCAGTCACAGGGGGCAGAACACTGAAGCTTTCTTT. It translates to CATSHRGQNTEAFF.

V and J are TRBV9 and TRBJ2-3; D possibly corresponds to TRBD2 (6 bases). The CDR3 length is 15 residues. Trimming took off 6 bases at V and 5 bases at J, with 19 bases between the two ends. Germline CDR1 and CDR2: SGDLS and YYNGEE. The CDR3 coding sequence is TGTGCCAGCAAGGAGGACGGGAGCCCCGGAGATACGCAGTATTTT. Its protein product is CASKEDGSPGDTQYF. The full variable domain, completed using reference TRBV9 and TRBJ2-3, is DSGVTQTPKHLITATGQRVTLRCSPRSGDLSVYWYQQSLDQGLQFLIQYYNGEERAKGNILERFSAQQFPDLHSELNLSSLELGDSALYFCASKEDGSPGDTQYFGPGTRLTVL.

The V call is TRBV5-4, the J call TRBJ2-2, with D maybe TRBD2 (6 bases). Trimming removed 4 bases at V and 4 bases at J, with 14 bases between. The CDR3 has 15 amino acids. The V gene's germline CDR1 is SGHNT and CDR2 YYREEE (reference sequence). In nucleotides, the CDR3 is TGTGCCAGCAGCCCGCGGGACTCCCCCACCGGGGAGCTGTTTTTT. The encoded protein is CASSPRDSPTGELFF.

The V and J genes are TRBV5-1 and TRBJ1-2, with D uncertain. CDR1 SGHRS and CDR2 YFSETQ come from the germline V gene. Trimming cost V 4 bases and J 4 bases, with 14 bases left between them. CDR3 length: 14 residues. The CDR3 spells CASSQAVDSYGYTF. DNA of the CDR3: TGCGCCAGCAGCCAAGCGGTGGATTCCTATGGCTACACCTTC.

Here the CDR3 reads CASSPGHGNTGELFF. Written as DNA, the CDR3 is TGTGCCAGCAGCCCGGGACACGGAAACACCGGGGAGCTGTTTTTT. V and J are TRBV7-8 and TRBJ2-2; D perhaps matches TRBD1 (6 bases). The CDR3 extends over 15 amino acids. The ends were cut back, 5 bases at V and 2 bases at J, with 12 bases in the middle. The germline V gene encodes CDR1 SGHVS and CDR2 FQNEAQ.

V gene TRBV30 combines with J gene TRBJ1-2; D is undetermined. The CDR3 extends over 13 amino acids. Per germline, CDR1 GTSNPN and CDR2 SVGIG (reference sequence). Trimming took off 0 bases at V and 4 bases at J, with 9 bases between the two ends. CDR3 nucleotides: TGTGCCTGGAGTGTACAAGTAATCTATGGCTACACCTTC. Its translation is CAWSVQVIYGYTF.

The sample holds one count of this clone. V is TRBV9 and J is TRBJ2-1; perhaps TRBD2 as D (5 bases). The germline V gene has CDR1 SGDLS and CDR2 YYNGEE. V lost 6 bases and J lost 3, with 25 bases in between. This CDR3 contains 18 residues. The CDR3 DNA sequence: TGTGCCAGCACCCCCCGGGAAGTGTTACAGCCCCTCTACAATGAGCAGTTCTTC. It yields the protein CASTPREVLQPLYNEQFF.

This chain uses TRBV6-5 with TRBJ1-4, with 8 bases fitting TRBD1. This CDR3 is 11 amino acids long. CDR1 is MNHEY and CDR2 is SVGAGI in the germline V gene. Trimming removed 6 bases from V and 10 bases from J; junction bases left unmatched: 1. CDR3 sequence (DNA): TGTGCCAGCAGCGGACAGGGAAAACTGTTTTTT. It specifies CASSGQGKLFF.

This chain links TRBV5-1 with TRBJ1-6; D gene uncertain. The CDR3 is made up of 15 amino acids. V gave up 6 bases and J gave up 8 bases, with 18 bases separating them. Looked up from germline, CDR1 is SGHRS and CDR2 is YFSETQ. CDR3 residues: CASKTRDEGDSPLHF. DNA of the CDR3: TGCGCCAGCAAAACCCGTGACGAGGGCGATTCACCCCTCCACTTT. The full variable domain, completed using reference TRBV5-1 and TRBJ1-6, is KAGVTQTPRYLIKTRGQQVTLSCSPISGHRSVSWYQQTPGQGLQFLFEYFSETQRNKGNFPGRFSGRQFSNSRSEMNVSTLELGDSALYLCASKTRDEGDSPLHFGNGTRLTVT.

This sequence joins TRBV24-1 and TRBJ2-1, with 7 nucleotides matching TRBD1. Germline CDR1 is KGHDR and CDR2 is SFDVKD. Trimming took 2 bases from V and 3 from J; bases not matched to a gene: 6. This CDR3 region has 16 residues. The DNA for the CDR3 is TGTGCCACCAGTGATTCTACGGGACAGTTCTACAATGAGCAGTTCTTC. Translating it yields CATSDSTGQFYNEQFF.

V gene TRBV7-9 combines with J gene TRBJ1-3, with D possibly TRBD1 on 6 matching bases. Germline CDR1 is SEHNR and CDR2 is FQNEAQ (reference sequence). The CDR3 runs to 15 residues. Trimming removed 5 bases at V and 0 bases at J, with 11 bases between. The CDR3 nucleotides read TGTGCCAGCAGCCCCGACAGGCACTCTGGAAACACCATATATTTT. The encoded protein is CASSPDRHSGNTIYF.

V and J are TRBV5-6 and TRBJ2-6, with TRBD1 as a possible D gene (6 bases). From germline, CDR1 is SGHDT and CDR2 YYEEEE. The CDR3 has 16 amino acids. V dropped 4 bases and J dropped 4 bases, with 15 bases sitting between them. CDR3 in DNA: TGTGCCAGCAGCAGCGATACAGGGTTCGGGGCCAACGTCCTGACTTTC. Its protein product is CASSSDTGFGANVLTF.

In this sample, this clone turned up a few times. The chain is built from TRBV7-2 and TRBJ1-2, with 8 bases fitting TRBD1. Germline loops: CDR1 SGHTA, CDR2 FQGNSA. With 6 bases clipped from V and 7 bases from J, the junction kept 7 bases outside the gene matches. This CDR3 contains 13 residues. In DNA form, the CDR3 reads TGTGCCAGCAGTCTGGACAGGGTGTCTGGCTACACCTTC. As protein: CASSLDRVSGYTF.

V and J are TRBV10-3 and TRBJ1-4; D is possibly TRBD1 (6 bases). Trimming stripped 6 bases from V and 8 bases from J, with 16 bases between. Per the germline V gene, CDR1 is ENHRY and CDR2 is SYGVKD. This CDR3 is built from 14 residues. The CDR3 protein is CAIRAGGGNEKLFF. Here the CDR3 DNA reads TGTGCCATCAGGGCGGGAGGGGGAAACGAAAAACTGTTTTTT.

The gene calls are TRBV7-9 and TRBJ1-4; 11 nucleotides line up with TRBD1. V gave up 3 bases and J gave up 8 bases; unmatched junction bases: 2. Per germline, CDR1 SEHNR and CDR2 FQNEAQ (reference sequence). This CDR3 is built from 14 residues. CDR3 sequence reads: CASSLDRGREKLFF. CDR3 in DNA: TGTGCCAGCAGCTTGGACAGGGGGCGGGAAAAACTGTTTTTT.

The chain recombines TRBV20-1 with TRBJ1-2; a weak D match, TRBD1 (5 bases). Germline V CDR1 and CDR2: DFQATT, SNEGSKA (reference sequence). V lost 3 bases and J lost 3, with 20 bases in between. This CDR3 comprises 16 residues. The CDR3 spells CSASLGGTVSYYGYTF. CDR3 nucleotide sequence: TGCAGTGCTAGTCTTGGGGGGACGGTGTCTTACTATGGCTACACCTTC.

This clone has only a few counts. This rearrangement joins TRBV27 to TRBJ1-2; TRBD1 is a possible D gene (6 bases). V dropped 2 bases and J dropped 8 bases, with 21 bases sitting between them. CDR1 and CDR2 (germline): MNHEY, SMNVEV (reference sequence). This CDR3 has 16 residues. This CDR3 is CASSLNRGGRWWGYTF. In nucleotides, the CDR3 is TGTGCCAGCAGTTTAAATCGCGGGGGGCGTTGGTGGGGCTACACCTTC.

The V and J genes are TRBV28 and TRBJ1-5, with no clear D. V dropped 3 bases and J dropped 7 bases, with 19 bases sitting between them. This CDR3 contains 16 residues. CDR1 is MDHEN and CDR2 is SYDVKM in the germline V gene. The CDR3 DNA follows: TGTGCCAGCAGTTTGGGCAGCCAACAACAAGGACAGCCCCAGCATTTT. It yields the protein CASSLGSQQQGQPQHF.

CDR3 DNA: TGTGCCAGTCAGACAGGGGGCGGCCGTAATGAGCAGTTCTTC. Protein sequence: CASQTGGGRNEQFF. V usage is TRBV19 and J usage is TRBJ2-1, with 10 nucleotides matching TRBD1. Germline V lookup: CDR1 LNHDA, CDR2 SQIVND (reference sequence). The ends lost 8 bases at V and 7 bases at J; junction bases unmatched: 8. CDR3 length equals 14 residues.

The rearrangement uses TRBV2 and TRBJ1-6; D is uncertain. CDR3 size: 12 residues. With 6 bases removed from V and 14 bases from J, the gap between germline ends came to 14 bases. CDR1 SNHLY and CDR2 FYNNEI come from the germline V gene. CDR3 bases: TGTGCCAGCAGGGCCCTTGGTTCCTCCCTCCACTTT. Amino acids: CASRALGSSLHF.

This chain connects TRBV5-1 to TRBJ2-1; maybe TRBD1 (5 bases). Trimming pared 0 bases from V and 1 base from J, leaving 8 bases between. This CDR3 contains 15 residues. Germline V lookup: CDR1 SGHRS, CDR2 YFSETQ. The CDR3 region is CASSLGQFSYNEQFF. Written as DNA, the CDR3 is TGCGCCAGCAGCTTGGGACAGTTTTCCTACAATGAGCAGTTCTTC.

The chain couples TRBV15 to TRBJ1-3; D is possibly TRBD1 (5 bases). CDR1 LNHNV and CDR2 YYDKDF come from the germline V gene (reference sequence). Trimming took off 3 bases at V and 0 bases at J, with 15 bases between the two ends. The CDR3 has 17 residues. The CDR3 loop reads CATSRTTAVYSGNTIYF. CDR3 sequence (DNA): TGTGCCACCAGCAGGACGACAGCTGTCTACTCTGGAAACACCATATATTTT.

The chain is built from TRBV7-2 and TRBJ2-1; D not certain. The CDR3 contains 12 residues. Germline assignment: CDR1 SGHTA and CDR2 FQGNSA. V dropped 5 bases and J dropped 10 bases, with 12 bases sitting between them. The CDR3 reads CASSATGSEQFF. CDR3 in DNA: TGTGCCAGCAGCGCCACCGGGTCGGAGCAGTTCTTC.

This chain links TRBV4-1 with TRBJ2-7; D might be TRBD1 (6 bases). V shed 4 bases and J shed 3 bases, with 16 bases lying between them. Germline CDR1 and CDR2: MGHRA and YSYEKL. This CDR3 has 15 residues. The chain's CDR3 is CASSPPRGSHYEQYF. Written as DNA, the CDR3 is TGCGCCAGCAGCCCCCCGAGGGGGTCCCACTACGAGCAGTACTTC.

The chain links TRBV28 to TRBJ1-2; D not resolved. The length of the CDR3 is 13 residues. V was trimmed by 2 bases and J by 2 bases, leaving 6 bases between them. Germline V lookup: CDR1 MDHEN, CDR2 SYDVKM. CDR3 nucleotide sequence: TGTGCCAGCAGTTTAAGACAAAACTATGGCTACACCTTC. Its translation: CASSLRQNYGYTF.